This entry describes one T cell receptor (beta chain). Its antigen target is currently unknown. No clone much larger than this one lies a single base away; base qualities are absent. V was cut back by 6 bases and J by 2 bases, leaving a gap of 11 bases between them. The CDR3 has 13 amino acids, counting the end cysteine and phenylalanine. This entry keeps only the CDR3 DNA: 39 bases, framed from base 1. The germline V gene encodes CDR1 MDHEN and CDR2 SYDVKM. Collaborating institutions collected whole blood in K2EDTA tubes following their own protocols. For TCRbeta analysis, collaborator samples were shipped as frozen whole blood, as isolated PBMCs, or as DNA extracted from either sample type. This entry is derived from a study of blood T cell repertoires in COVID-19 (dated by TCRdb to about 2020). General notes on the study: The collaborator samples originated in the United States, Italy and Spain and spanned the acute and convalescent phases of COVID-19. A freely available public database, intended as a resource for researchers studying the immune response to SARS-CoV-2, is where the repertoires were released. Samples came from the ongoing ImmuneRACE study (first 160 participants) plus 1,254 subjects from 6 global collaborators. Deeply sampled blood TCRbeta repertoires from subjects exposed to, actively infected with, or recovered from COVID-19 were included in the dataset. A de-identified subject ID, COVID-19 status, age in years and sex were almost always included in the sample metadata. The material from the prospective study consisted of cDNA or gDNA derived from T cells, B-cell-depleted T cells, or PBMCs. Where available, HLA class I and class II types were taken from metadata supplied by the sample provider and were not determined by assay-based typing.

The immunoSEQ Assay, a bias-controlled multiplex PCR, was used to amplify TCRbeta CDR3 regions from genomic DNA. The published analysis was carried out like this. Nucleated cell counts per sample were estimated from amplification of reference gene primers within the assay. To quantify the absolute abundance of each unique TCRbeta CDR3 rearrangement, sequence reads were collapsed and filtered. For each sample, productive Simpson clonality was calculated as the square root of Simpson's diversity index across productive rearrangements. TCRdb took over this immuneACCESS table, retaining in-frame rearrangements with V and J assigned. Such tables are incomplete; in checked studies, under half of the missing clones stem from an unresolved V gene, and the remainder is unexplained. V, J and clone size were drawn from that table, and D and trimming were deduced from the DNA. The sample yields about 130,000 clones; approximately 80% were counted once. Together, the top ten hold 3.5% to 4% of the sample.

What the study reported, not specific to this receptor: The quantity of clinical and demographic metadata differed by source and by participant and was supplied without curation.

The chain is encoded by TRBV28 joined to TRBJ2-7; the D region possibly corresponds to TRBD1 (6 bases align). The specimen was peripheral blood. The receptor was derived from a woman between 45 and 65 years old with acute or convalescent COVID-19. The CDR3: CASRPQGPYEQYF. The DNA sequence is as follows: TGTGCCAGCAGGCCCCAGGGGCCCTACGAGCAGTACTTC.